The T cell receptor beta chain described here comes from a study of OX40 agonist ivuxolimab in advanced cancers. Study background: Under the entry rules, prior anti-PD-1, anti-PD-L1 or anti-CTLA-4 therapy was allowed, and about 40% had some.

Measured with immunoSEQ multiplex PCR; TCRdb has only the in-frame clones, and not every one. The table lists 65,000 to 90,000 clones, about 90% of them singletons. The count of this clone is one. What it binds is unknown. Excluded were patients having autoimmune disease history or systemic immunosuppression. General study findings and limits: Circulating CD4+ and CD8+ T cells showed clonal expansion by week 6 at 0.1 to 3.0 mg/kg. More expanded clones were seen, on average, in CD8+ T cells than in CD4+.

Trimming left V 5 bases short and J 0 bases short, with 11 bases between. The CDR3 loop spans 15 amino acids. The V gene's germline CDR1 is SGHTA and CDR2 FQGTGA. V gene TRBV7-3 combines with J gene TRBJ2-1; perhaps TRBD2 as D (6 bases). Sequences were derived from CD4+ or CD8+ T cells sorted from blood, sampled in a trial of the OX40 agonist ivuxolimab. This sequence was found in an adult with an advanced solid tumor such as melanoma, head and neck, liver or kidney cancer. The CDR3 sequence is CASSPSGLSYNEQFF. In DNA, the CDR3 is TGTGCCAGCAGCCCGAGCGGGCTCTCCTACAATGAGCAGTTCTTC.